The 14 T cell receptor beta chains below all came from one sample that was sequenced in a study of beta chain features in type 1 diabetes. The whole isolated RNA underwent reverse transcription, so sequencing captured expressed TCRB transcripts. Libraries were prepared by immunoSEQ multiplex PCR; TCRdb keeps only in-frame clonotypes and omits some of them. The table records about 150,000 clones, 11% of them present only once. Sample: central memory CD4+ T cells from blood. Source of these receptors: a young man in good health.

CDR3 amino acids: CASSSVVNSPLHF. Here the CDR3 DNA reads TGTGCCAGCAGCTCTGTCGTTAATTCACCCCTCCACTTT. This chain uses TRBV7-3 with TRBJ1-6, with D hard to call. The ends were cut back, 4 bases at V and 6 bases at J, with 7 bases in the middle. The CDR3 runs to 13 residues. In germline, CDR1 is SGHTA, CDR2 FQGTGA.

The CDR3 DNA reads TGTGCCAGCAGCCGAAGCCGGGACATTAGCACAGATACGCAGTATTTT. This translates into CASSRSRDISTDTQYF. The V and J genes are TRBV7-3 and TRBJ2-3, with D possibly matching TRBD1 (6 bases). V gave up 5 bases and J gave up 0 bases, with 15 bases separating them. Germline V CDR1 and CDR2: SGHTA, FQGTGA. CDR3 length: 16 amino acids.

This clone occurred a few times. The chain links TRBV9 to TRBJ1-3; TRBD1 might be the D (6 bases). This CDR3 spans 17 amino acids. Trimming removed 1 base from V and 0 bases from J, with 14 bases in between. The germline V gene encodes CDR1 SGDLS and CDR2 YYNGEE. The CDR3 DNA follows: TGTGCCAGCAGCGTATCACAGGGTCGTAGCTCTGGAAACACCATATATTTT. Protein sequence: CASSVSQGRSSGNTIYF.

The chain joins TRBV7-3 to TRBJ2-3, with TRBD1 identical over 8 bases. The CDR3 consists of 16 residues. V trimming: 5 bases; J trimming: 1 base; junction bases outside the gene matches: 8. CDR1 and CDR2 from the germline V gene are SGHTA and FQGTGA. This chain's CDR3 is CASSARTGLGTDTQYF. The CDR3 DNA sequence: TGTGCCAGCAGCGCAAGGACAGGGCTAGGCACAGATACGCAGTATTTT.

The CDR3 DNA follows: TGTGCCAGCAGCGCCTTCAGGAAATTGATCAATGGCTACACCTTC. Amino acid sequence: CASSAFRKLINGYTF. This chain links TRBV27 with TRBJ1-2; D is unclear. The CDR3 sequence is 15 residues long. Germline CDR1 reads MNHEY; CDR2 reads SMNVEV (reference sequence). V was cut by 6 bases and J by 6 bases, with 20 bases left in between.

The chain links TRBV28 to TRBJ2-7; D call uncertain. The CDR3 covers 12 residues. Between the trimmed V and J ends, which lost 2 bases and 6 bases, there was a span of 8 bases. In germline, CDR1 is MDHEN, CDR2 SYDVKM. CDR3 sequence reads: CASSLKWFEQYF. The CDR3 nucleotides are TGTGCCAGCAGTTTAAAGTGGTTCGAGCAGTACTTC.

This clone was counted only a few times. The chain employs TRBV5-1 and TRBJ2-7, with D unresolved. Germline V CDR1 and CDR2: SGHRS, YFSETQ. Trimming left V 3 bases short and J 2 bases short, with 12 bases between. There are 14 residues in the CDR3. CDR3 DNA sequence: TGCGCCAGCAGCTCGGGCCAAAAACCCTACGAGCAGTACTTC. This codes for CASSSGQKPYEQYF.

The CDR3 DNA reads TGCGCCAGCAGCGCCTACACTGAAGCTTTCTTT. Translation: CASSAYTEAFF. The V call is TRBV4-1, the J call TRBJ1-1; D is unclear. This CDR3 is 11 amino acids long. Germline lookup yields CDR1 MGHRA and CDR2 YSYEKL. The V end was cut by 5 bases, the J end by 3 bases, with 4 bases between.

The chain employs TRBV18 and TRBJ2-3, with 8 bases matching TRBD2. Germline CDR1 is KGHSH and CDR2 is LQKENI. Germline trimming cut 3 bases from V and 1 base from J; bases unmatched to any gene: 6. This CDR3 is 16 amino acids long. The CDR3 DNA follows: TGTGCCAGCTCACCGATGGGAGCGGGAGGCACAGATACGCAGTATTTT. Protein product: CASSPMGAGGTDTQYF. Combining the CDR3 with reference TRBV18 and TRBJ2-3 gives the whole variable domain NAGVMQNPRHLVRRRGQEARLRCSPMKGHSHVYWYRQLPEEGLKFMVYLQKENIIDESGMPKERFSAEFPKEGPSILRIQQVVRGDSAAYFCASSPMGAGGTDTQYFGPGTRLTVL.

CDR3 coding DNA: TGTGCCTGGAGTGTGGGGACAGGCGCCCCCGGGCAGTTCTTC. It encodes CAWSVGTGAPGQFF. This chain joins TRBV30 and TRBJ2-1; 8 bases map to TRBD1. The CDR3 has 14 residues. CDR1 and CDR2 (germline): GTSNPN, SVGIG (reference sequence). Trimming at V came to 0 bases and at J to 12 bases, leaving 10 bases not matched to a gene.

This clone was seen more than once but under ten times. This chain uses TRBV11-1 with TRBJ2-1; TRBD2 might be the D (6 bases). Germline-derived CDR1 and CDR2 are SGHAT and FQDESV (reference sequence). The CDR3 has 16 amino acids. V dropped 5 bases and J dropped 3 bases, with 17 bases sitting between them. As DNA, the CDR3 is TGTGCCAGCAGCCTCCGGCGGGGTGGTCGCTACAATGAGCAGTTCTTC. Its translation is CASSLRRGGRYNEQFF.

The J gene is TRBJ2-3, the V gene TRBV10-3; 9 bases are a match to TRBD2. The CDR3 contains 15 residues. Germline CDR1 ENHRY, CDR2 SYGVKD. The junction had 10 bases not matched to a gene; V was cut back by 6 bases and J by 6 bases. The CDR3 DNA reads TGTGCCATCAGGCCTAGCGGGGTTGGAAAGGATACGCAGTATTTT. This encodes CAIRPSGVGKDTQYF.

This clone was observed a few times. The chain combines TRBV4-3 with TRBJ2-4; 8 bases are shared with TRBD1. Germline CDR1 reads LGHNA; CDR2 reads YSLEER. The ends lost 0 bases at V and 7 bases at J; junction bases unmatched: 8. The CDR3 length is 16 residues. The CDR3 nucleotides are TGCGCCAGCAGCCAAGACGGGTGGGACAGGAGTAACATTCAGTACTTC. It encodes CASSQDGWDRSNIQYF.

This clone was counted between two and nine times. This rearrangement joins TRBV29-1 to TRBJ2-7, with D perhaps matching TRBD1 (5 bases). The CDR3 has 11 residues. V was cut by 7 bases and J by 6 bases, with 13 bases left in between. Germline V gene data show CDR1 as SQVTM and CDR2 as ANQGSEA. CDR3 in DNA: TGCAGCGCCCGCAGGGTGGGCGAGCAGTACTTC. This sequence encodes CSARRVGEQYF.